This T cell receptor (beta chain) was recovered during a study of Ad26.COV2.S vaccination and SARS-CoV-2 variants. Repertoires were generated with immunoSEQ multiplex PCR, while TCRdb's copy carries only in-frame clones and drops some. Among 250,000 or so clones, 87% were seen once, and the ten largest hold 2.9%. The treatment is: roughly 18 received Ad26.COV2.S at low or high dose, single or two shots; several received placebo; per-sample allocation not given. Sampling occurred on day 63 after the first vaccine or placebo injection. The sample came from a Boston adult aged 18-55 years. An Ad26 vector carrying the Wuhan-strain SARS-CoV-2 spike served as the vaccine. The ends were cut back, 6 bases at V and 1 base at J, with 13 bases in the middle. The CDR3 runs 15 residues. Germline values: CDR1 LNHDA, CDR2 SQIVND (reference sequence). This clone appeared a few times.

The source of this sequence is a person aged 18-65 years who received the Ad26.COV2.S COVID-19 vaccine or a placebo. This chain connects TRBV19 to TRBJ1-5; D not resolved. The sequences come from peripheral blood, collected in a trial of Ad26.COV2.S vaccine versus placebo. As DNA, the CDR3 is TGTGCCAGTAGGTCGACGGGTAGGAGCAATCAGCCCCAGCATTTT. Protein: CASRSTGRSNQPQHF.